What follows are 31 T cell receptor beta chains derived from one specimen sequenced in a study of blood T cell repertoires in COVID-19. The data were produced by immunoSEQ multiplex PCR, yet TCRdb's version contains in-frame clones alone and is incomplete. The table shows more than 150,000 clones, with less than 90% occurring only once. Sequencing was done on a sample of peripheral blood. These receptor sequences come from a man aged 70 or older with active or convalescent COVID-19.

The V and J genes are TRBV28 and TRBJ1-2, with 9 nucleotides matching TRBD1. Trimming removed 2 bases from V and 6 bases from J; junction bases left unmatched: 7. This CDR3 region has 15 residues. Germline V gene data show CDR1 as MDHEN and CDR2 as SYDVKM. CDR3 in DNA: TGTGCCAGCAGTTTAGGCGGGACAGGGCTTAATGGCTACACCTTC. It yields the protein CASSLGGTGLNGYTF.

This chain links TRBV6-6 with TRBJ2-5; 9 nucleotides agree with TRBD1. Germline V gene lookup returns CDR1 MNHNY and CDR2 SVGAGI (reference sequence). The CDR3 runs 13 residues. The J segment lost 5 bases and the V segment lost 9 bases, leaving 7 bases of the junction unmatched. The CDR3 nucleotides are TGTGCCAGTTGCCGGGACAGGGATGAGACCCAGTACTTC. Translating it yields CASCRDRDETQYF.

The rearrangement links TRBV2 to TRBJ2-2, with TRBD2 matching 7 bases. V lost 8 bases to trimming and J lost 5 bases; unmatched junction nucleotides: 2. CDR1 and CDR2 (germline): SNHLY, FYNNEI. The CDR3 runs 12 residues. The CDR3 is CASRTRTGELFF. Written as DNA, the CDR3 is TGTGCCAGCCGGACTAGGACCGGGGAGCTGTTTTTT.

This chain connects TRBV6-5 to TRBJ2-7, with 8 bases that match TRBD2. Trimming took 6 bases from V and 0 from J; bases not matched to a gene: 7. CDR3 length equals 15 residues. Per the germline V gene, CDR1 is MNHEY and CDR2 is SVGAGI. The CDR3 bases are TGTGCCAGCAGCGGACTAGCCCAGAGCTCCTACGAGCAGTACTTC. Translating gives CASSGLAQSSYEQYF.

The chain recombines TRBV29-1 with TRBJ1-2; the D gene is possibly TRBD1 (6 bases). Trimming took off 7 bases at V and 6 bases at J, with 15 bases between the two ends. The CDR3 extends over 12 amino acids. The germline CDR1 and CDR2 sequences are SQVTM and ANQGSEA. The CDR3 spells CSAVGGPDGYTF. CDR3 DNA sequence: TGCAGCGCAGTCGGGGGGCCGGATGGCTACACCTTC.

This CDR3 is CASSEIRENTEAFF. For the CDR3, the DNA is TGTGCCAGCAGTGAAATCAGGGAGAACACTGAAGCTTTCTTT. This chain uses TRBV2 with TRBJ1-1, with D possibly being TRBD1 (5 bases). Germline V CDR1 and CDR2: SNHLY, FYNNEI. V lost 2 bases, J lost 1 base, and 8 bases lay in between. There are 14 residues in the CDR3. Based on the CDR3 plus reference TRBV2 and TRBJ1-1, the full variable domain is EPEVTQTPSHQVTQMGQEVILRCVPISNHLYFYWYRQILGQKVEFLVSFYNNEISEKSEIFDDQFSVERPDGSNFTLKIRSTKLEDSAMYFCASSEIRENTEAFFGQGTRLTVV.

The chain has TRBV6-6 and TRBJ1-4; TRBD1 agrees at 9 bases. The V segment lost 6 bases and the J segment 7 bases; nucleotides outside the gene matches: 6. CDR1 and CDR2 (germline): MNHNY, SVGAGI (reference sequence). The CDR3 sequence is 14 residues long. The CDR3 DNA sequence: TGTGCCAGCAGGCTTCCGGGACAGGGTGAAAAACTGTTTTTT. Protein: CASRLPGQGEKLFF.

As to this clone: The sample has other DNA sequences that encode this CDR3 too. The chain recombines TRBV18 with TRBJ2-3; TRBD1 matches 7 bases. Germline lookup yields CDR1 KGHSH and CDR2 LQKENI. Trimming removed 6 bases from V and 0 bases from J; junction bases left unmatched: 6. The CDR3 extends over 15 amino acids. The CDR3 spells CASSRRQGSTDTQYF. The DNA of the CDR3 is TGTGCCAGCTCCCGTCGACAGGGAAGCACAGATACGCAGTATTTT.

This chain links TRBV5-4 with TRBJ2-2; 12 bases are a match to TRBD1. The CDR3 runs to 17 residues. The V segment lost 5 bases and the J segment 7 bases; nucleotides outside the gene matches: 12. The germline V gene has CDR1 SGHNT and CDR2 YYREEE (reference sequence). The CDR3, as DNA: TGTGCCAGCAGGCCCGCGGGACAGGGGGCGGAGGGCGGGGAGCTGTTTTTT. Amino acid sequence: CASRPAGQGAEGGELFF.

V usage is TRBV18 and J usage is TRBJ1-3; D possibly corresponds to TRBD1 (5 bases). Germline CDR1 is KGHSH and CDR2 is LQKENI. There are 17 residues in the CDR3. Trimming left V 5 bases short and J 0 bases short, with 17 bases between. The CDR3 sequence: CASSNRGGASSGNTIYF. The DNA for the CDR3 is TGTGCCAGCTCAAATCGGGGAGGGGCGAGCTCTGGAAACACCATATATTTT.

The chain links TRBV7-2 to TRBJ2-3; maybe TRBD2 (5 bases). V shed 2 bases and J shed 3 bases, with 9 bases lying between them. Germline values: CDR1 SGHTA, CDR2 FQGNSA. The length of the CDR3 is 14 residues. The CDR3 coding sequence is TGTGCCAGCAGCTTATCGGCGGGTACAGATACGCAGTATTTT. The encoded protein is CASSLSAGTDTQYF. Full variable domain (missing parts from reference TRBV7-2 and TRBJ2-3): GAGVSQSPSNKVTEKGKDVELRCDPISGHTALYWYRQSLGQGLEFLIYFQGNSAPDKSGLPSDRFSAERTGGSVSTLTIQRTQQEDSAVYLCASSLSAGTDTQYFGPGTRLTVL.

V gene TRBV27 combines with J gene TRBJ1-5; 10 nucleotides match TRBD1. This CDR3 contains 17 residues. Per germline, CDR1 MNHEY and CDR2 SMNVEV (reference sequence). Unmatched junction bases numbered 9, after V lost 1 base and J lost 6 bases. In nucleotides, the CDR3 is TGTGCCAGCAGTTTATGTCCCGGGACAGGGGTCTGTCAGCCCCAGCATTTT. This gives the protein CASSLCPGTGVCQPQHF.

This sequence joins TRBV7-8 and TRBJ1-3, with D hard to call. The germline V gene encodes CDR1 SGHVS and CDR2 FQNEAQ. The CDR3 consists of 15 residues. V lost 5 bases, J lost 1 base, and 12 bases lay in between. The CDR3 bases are TGTGCCAGCAGCCAACTCGGGATTTCTGGAAACACCATATATTTT. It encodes CASSQLGISGNTIYF.

The CDR3 protein is CASSLLPPTGAFYNEQFF. The CDR3 coding sequence is TGTGCCAGCAGCTTGCTTCCGCCGACAGGGGCTTTCTACAATGAGCAGTTCTTC. The chain couples TRBV11-2 to TRBJ2-1; 8 bases agree with TRBD1. This CDR3 region has 18 residues. After removal of 3 bases from V and 3 bases from J, the junction contained 13 bases not matched to a gene. CDR1 is SGHAT and CDR2 is FQNNGV in the germline V gene.

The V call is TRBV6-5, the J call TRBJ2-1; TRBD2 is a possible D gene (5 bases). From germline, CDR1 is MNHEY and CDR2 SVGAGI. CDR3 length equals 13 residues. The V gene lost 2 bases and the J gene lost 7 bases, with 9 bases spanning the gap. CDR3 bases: TGTGCCAGCAGTTACCGAGGGTTAAATGAGCAGTTCTTC. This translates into CASSYRGLNEQFF.

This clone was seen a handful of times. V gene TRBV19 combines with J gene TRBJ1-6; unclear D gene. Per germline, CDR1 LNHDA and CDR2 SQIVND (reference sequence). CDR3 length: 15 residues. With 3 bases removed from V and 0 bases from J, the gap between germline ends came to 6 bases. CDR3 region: CASSIRSSYNSPLHF. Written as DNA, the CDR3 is TGTGCCAGTAGTATCCGGAGCTCCTATAATTCACCCCTCCACTTT.

The CDR3 loop is CASSLPGRTATYEQYF. As DNA, the CDR3 is TGTGCCAGCAGCTTACCCGGGAGGACAGCGACCTACGAGCAGTACTTC. The chain recombines TRBV7-2 with TRBJ2-7, with D tentatively TRBD2 (7 bases). Germline V gene sequence: CDR1 SGHTA, CDR2 FQGNSA. The V end was cut by 2 bases, the J end by 2 bases, with 16 bases between. The CDR3 sequence is 16 residues long.

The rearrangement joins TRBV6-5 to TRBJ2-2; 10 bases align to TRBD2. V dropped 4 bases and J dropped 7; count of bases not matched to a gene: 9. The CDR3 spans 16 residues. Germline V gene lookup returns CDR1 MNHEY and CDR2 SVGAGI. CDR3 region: CASSSQREGPIGELFF. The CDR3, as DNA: TGTGCCAGCAGTTCTCAGCGGGAGGGCCCTATCGGGGAGCTGTTTTTT.

CDR3 nucleotides: TGTGCCAGCACGTTACAGGGGGGAAGGGGTCAGCCCCAGCATTTT. Translation: CASTLQGGRGQPQHF. The V gene is TRBV28, the J gene TRBJ1-5, with 8 positions matching TRBD1. The trim removed 7 bases at V and 6 bases at J, leaving 11 bases unmatched. Germline V CDR1 and CDR2: MDHEN, SYDVKM. This CDR3 is built from 15 residues. Using reference TRBV28 and TRBJ1-5 for the parts outside the CDR3, the full variable domain is DVKVTQSSRYLVKRTGEKVFLECVQDMDHENMFWYRQDPGLGLRLIYFSYDVKMKEKGDIPEGYSVSREKKERFSLILESASTNQTSMYLCASTLQGGRGQPQHFGDGTRLSIL.

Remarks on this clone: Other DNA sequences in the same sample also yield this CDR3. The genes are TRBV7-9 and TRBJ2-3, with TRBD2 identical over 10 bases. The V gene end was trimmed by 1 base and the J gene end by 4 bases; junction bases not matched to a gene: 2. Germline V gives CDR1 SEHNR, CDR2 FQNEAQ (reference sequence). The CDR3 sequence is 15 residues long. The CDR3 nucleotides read TGTGCCAGCAGCTTAGGACTAGCGGGCGCAGATACGCAGTATTTT. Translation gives CASSLGLAGADTQYF. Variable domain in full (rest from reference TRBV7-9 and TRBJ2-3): DTGVSQNPRHKITKRGQNVTFRCDPISEHNRLYWYRQTLGQGPEFLTYFQNEAQLEKSRLLSDRFSAERPKGSFSTLEIQRTEQGDSAMYLCASSLGLAGADTQYFGPGTRLTVL.

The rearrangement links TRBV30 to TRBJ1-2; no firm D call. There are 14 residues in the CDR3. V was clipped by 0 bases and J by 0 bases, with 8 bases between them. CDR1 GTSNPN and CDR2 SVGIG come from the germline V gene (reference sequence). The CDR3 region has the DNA TGTGCCTGGAGTGTAGGCAGGACTAACTATGGCTACACCTTC. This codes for CAWSVGRTNYGYTF.

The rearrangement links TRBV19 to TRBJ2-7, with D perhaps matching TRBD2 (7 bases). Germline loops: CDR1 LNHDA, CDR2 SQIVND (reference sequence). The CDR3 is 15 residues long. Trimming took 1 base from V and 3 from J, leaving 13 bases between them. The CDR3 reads CASSIGAGAVYEQYF. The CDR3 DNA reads TGTGCCAGTAGTATAGGGGCGGGGGCAGTCTACGAGCAGTACTTC.

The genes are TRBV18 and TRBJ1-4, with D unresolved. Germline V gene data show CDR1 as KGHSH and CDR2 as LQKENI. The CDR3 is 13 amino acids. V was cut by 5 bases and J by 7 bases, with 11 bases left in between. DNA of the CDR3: TGTGCCAGCTCATCCGGTCGGGGTGAAAAACTGTTTTTT. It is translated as CASSSGRGEKLFF.

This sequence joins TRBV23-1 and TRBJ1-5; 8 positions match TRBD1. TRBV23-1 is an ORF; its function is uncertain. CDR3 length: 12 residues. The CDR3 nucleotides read TGCCCCCGGACAGGGTGGCTTCAGCCCCAGCATTTT. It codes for CPRTGWLQPQHF.

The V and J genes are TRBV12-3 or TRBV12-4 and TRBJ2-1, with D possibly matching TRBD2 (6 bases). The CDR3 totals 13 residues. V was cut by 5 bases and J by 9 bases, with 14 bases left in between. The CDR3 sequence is CASSPRRGVEQFF. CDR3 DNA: TGTGCCAGCAGTCCCCGGAGGGGTGTTGAGCAGTTCTTC.

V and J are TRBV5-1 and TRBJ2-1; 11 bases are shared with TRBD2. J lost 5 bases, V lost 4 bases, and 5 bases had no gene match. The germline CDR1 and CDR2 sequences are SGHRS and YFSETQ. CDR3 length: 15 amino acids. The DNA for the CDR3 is TGCGCCAGCAGCCCGCTAGCGGGAGGACACAATGAGCAGTTCTTC. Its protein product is CASSPLAGGHNEQFF.

The CDR3 sequence is CASSLGWEASGYGYTF. In nucleotides, the CDR3 is TGCGCCAGCAGCTTGGGATGGGAGGCCTCTGGGTATGGCTACACCTTC. The chain joins TRBV5-1 to TRBJ1-2, with D uncertain. Trimming took 0 bases from V and 5 from J, leaving 17 bases between them. The length of the CDR3 is 16 residues. Germline V CDR1 and CDR2: SGHRS, YFSETQ.

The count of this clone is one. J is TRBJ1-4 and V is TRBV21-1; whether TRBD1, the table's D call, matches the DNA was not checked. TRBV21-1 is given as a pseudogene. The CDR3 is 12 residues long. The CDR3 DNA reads TGTGCCAGCAGCAACTACAGAGAAAAACTGTTTTTT. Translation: CASSNYREKLFF.

Written as DNA, the CDR3 is TGCAGCGTTGAAGAGGCACAGAATGAAAAACTGTTTTTT. Protein sequence: CSVEEAQNEKLFF. The V and J genes are TRBV29-1 and TRBJ1-4; unclear D gene. Germline V lookup: CDR1 SQVTM, CDR2 ANQGSEA. The CDR3 has 13 amino acids. V lost 0 bases and J lost 5, with 7 bases in between.

The CDR3 is CASRDPSGSNYEQFF. The DNA of the CDR3 is TGCGCCAGCAGAGACCCTAGCGGGAGTAATTACGAGCAGTTCTTC. This rearrangement joins TRBV5-1 to TRBJ2-1; TRBD2 matches 10 bases. After removal of 5 bases from V and 10 bases from J, the junction contained 12 bases not matched to a gene. The CDR3 has 15 amino acids. Germline V CDR1 and CDR2: SGHRS, YFSETQ.

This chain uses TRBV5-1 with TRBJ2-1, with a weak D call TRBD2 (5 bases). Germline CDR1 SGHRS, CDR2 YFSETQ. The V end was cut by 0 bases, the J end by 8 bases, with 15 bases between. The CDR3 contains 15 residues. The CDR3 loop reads CASSLGGQIGDEQFF. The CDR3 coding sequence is TGCGCCAGCAGCTTGGGTGGTCAAATCGGGGATGAGCAGTTCTTC.